This TCR beta chain appears in the sequencing data of a study of cytotoxic CD8 clonotypes in ibrutinib-treated CLL. Study-wide results and caveats: There were few public clonotypes, and on treatment they contracted or stayed stable.

Trimming removed 0 bases from V and 3 bases from J, with 10 bases in between. This CDR3 comprises 15 residues. Germline loops: CDR1 SGDLS, CDR2 YYNGEE. On this clone itself: Its matching antigen is unknown.

Depths of 1 in 200,000 to 1 in 1 million T cells were the sequencing target. Repertoires were generated with immunoSEQ multiplex PCR, while TCRdb's copy carries only in-frame clones and drops some. The sample shows about 74,000 clones, 80% of them seen only once. This specimen was PBMCs, taken at disease progression, from a patient treated with ibrutinib. The V and J genes are TRBV9 and TRBJ2-1, with D maybe TRBD2 (5 bases). This sequence originates from a human donor with chronic lymphocytic leukemia. Here the CDR3 reads CASSVAGVNYNEQFF. The CDR3 DNA reads as TGTGCCAGCAGCGTAGCCGGGGTGAACTACAATGAGCAGTTCTTC.